One sample yielded the 28 T cell receptor beta chains listed below, sequenced in a study of T cell responses to AZD1222 COVID-19 vaccine. Repertoires were generated with immunoSEQ multiplex PCR, while TCRdb's copy carries only in-frame clones and drops some. The sample yields tens of thousands of clones, roughly 90% seen once. The sequencing here drew on peripheral blood, taken 28 days after the second AZD1222 dose. These TCRs come from an adult who received the AZD1222 COVID-19 vaccine.

The chain is built from TRBV4-3 and TRBJ1-4, with TRBD1 matching over 7 bases. The V segment lost 0 bases and the J segment 8 bases; nucleotides outside the gene matches: 9. The CDR3 is 16 residues long. Looked up from germline, CDR1 is LGHNA and CDR2 is YSLEER. CDR3 loop: CASSQDLTGAVEKLFF. For the CDR3, the DNA is TGCGCCAGCAGCCAAGATTTAACAGGGGCAGTCGAAAAACTGTTTTTT.

The chain is built from TRBV5-1 and TRBJ2-2, with 10 bases that match TRBD2. Germline values: CDR1 SGHRS, CDR2 YFSETQ. The junction had 4 bases not matched to a gene; V was cut back by 4 bases and J by 4 bases. The CDR3 is made up of 15 amino acids. The CDR3 nucleotides are TGCGCCAGCAGCGTGGGACTAGCGAGCACCGGGGAGCTGTTTTTT. It yields the protein CASSVGLASTGELFF.

This clone has only a few counts. The CDR3 protein is CSTKSGYEQYF. The CDR3, as DNA: TGCAGCACTAAATCAGGATACGAGCAGTACTTC. This rearrangement joins TRBV29-1 to TRBJ2-7; D is undetermined. The CDR3 runs to 11 residues. The germline V gene has CDR1 SQVTM and CDR2 ANQGSEA. V lost 8 bases, J lost 4 bases, and 12 bases lay in between.

CDR3 nucleotide sequence: TGTGCCAGCAGTGAGGGGGCTGGGGTGCGGTCACCCCTCCACTTT. This gives the protein CASSEGAGVRSPLHF. The J gene is TRBJ1-6, the V gene TRBV25-1; tentative D call: TRBD1 (6 bases). The CDR3 is made up of 15 amino acids. V lost 3 bases and J 10 bases, leaving 16 bases between the germline ends. Germline CDR1 reads MGHDK; CDR2 reads SYGVNS.

CDR3 protein: CASSPGQYSYNEQFF. As DNA, the CDR3 is TGTGCCAGCAGCCCGGGACAGTACTCCTACAATGAGCAGTTCTTC. The rearrangement joins TRBV7-2 to TRBJ2-1; TRBD1 aligns across 7 bases. Trimming cost V 5 bases and J 0 bases; bases outside gene matches: 4. The length of the CDR3 is 15 residues. Germline lookup yields CDR1 SGHTA and CDR2 FQGNSA. The entire variable domain, with the rest obtained from reference TRBV7-2 and TRBJ2-1, is as follows: GAGVSQSPSNKVTEKGKDVELRCDPISGHTALYWYRQSLGQGLEFLIYFQGNSAPDKSGLPSDRFSAERTGGSVSTLTIQRTQQEDSAVYLCASSPGQYSYNEQFFGPGTRLTVL.

The chain carries TRBV28 and TRBJ2-7; D may match TRBD1 or TRBD2 (6 bases each). The CDR3 extends over 14 amino acids. Germline V gene data show CDR1 as MDHEN and CDR2 as SYDVKM. Trimming pared 6 bases from V and 2 bases from J, leaving 14 bases between. This chain's CDR3 is CASRLQGRPYEQYF. CDR3 coding DNA: TGTGCCAGCAGACTTCAGGGGAGGCCCTACGAGCAGTACTTC. Full variable domain (outside the CDR3, taken from reference TRBV28 and TRBJ2-7): DVKVTQSSRYLVKRTGEKVFLECVQDMDHENMFWYRQDPGLGLRLIYFSYDVKMKEKGDIPEGYSVSREKKERFSLILESASTNQTSMYLCASRLQGRPYEQYFGPGTRLTVT.

This chain joins TRBV30 and TRBJ2-7, with 10 bases that match TRBD2. The CDR3 length is 14 residues. Germline values: CDR1 GTSNPN, CDR2 SVGIG (reference sequence). Trimming at V came to 4 bases and at J to 7 bases, leaving 10 bases not matched to a gene. As DNA, the CDR3 is TGTGCCTGGACCCCCGGGCTAGCGGGAGTTGAGCAGTACTTC. Its translation: CAWTPGLAGVEQYF.

This clone turned up a few times. The chain links TRBV3-1 (or the pseudogene TRBV3-2) to TRBJ2-7; TRBD2 agrees at 9 bases. CDR1 is LGHDT, CDR2 YNNKEL, per germline (reference sequence). The CDR3 contains 16 residues. J gave up 4 bases and V 4 bases, and 11 bases lay outside the gene matches. In DNA, the CDR3 is TGTGCCAGCAGCCCCCAAGCTTCTAGCGGGGTTTACGAGCAGTACTTC. As protein: CASSPQASSGVYEQYF.

CDR3 region: CASKLGQGGEKLFF. In DNA, the CDR3 is TGTGCCAGTAAACTGGGACAGGGAGGTGAAAAACTGTTTTTT. The chain carries TRBV19 and TRBJ1-4; 9 bases are a match to TRBD1. The J segment lost 7 bases and the V segment lost 7 bases, leaving 7 bases of the junction unmatched. This CDR3 comprises 14 residues. Germline V gene lookup returns CDR1 LNHDA and CDR2 SQIVND (reference sequence).

Only one count was recorded for this clone. This chain uses TRBV30 with TRBJ2-3, with 9 bases fitting TRBD2. CDR1 and CDR2 (germline): GTSNPN, SVGIG (reference sequence). Trimming at V came to 3 bases and at J to 6 bases, leaving 4 bases not matched to a gene. The CDR3 runs 13 residues. The CDR3 nucleotides read TGTGCCTGGAGCGCGGGAGGGGGGGATACGCAGTATTTT. Translating gives CAWSAGGGDTQYF.

The chain uses TRBV6-2 or TRBV6-3 and TRBJ1-2; 8 bases fit TRBD1. Per the germline V gene, CDR1 is MNHEY and CDR2 is SVGEGT. J lost 8 bases, V lost 4 bases, and 18 bases had no gene match. The CDR3 has 17 amino acids. The CDR3 DNA sequence: TGTGCCAGCAGTTCCACCGGGACAGGTATGGCGTCCTTGGGCTACACCTTC. The encoded protein is CASSSTGTGMASLGYTF.

The V gene is TRBV7-9, the J gene TRBJ1-2; 9 bases are a match to TRBD1. The V gene's germline CDR1 is SEHNR and CDR2 FQNEAQ (reference sequence). V dropped 6 bases and J dropped 3; count of bases not matched to a gene: 11. CDR3 length: 16 amino acids. CDR3 DNA: TGTGCCAGCAGAAGTCGGACAGGGGAACAGGACTATGGCTACACCTTC. As protein: CASRSRTGEQDYGYTF.

The gene calls are TRBV7-6 and TRBJ2-2; D call uncertain. Trimming cost V 1 base and J 4 bases, with 13 bases left between them. CDR1 SGHVS and CDR2 FNYEAQ come from the germline V gene. There are 16 residues in the CDR3. As DNA, the CDR3 is TGTGCCAGCAGCTTAGGGGCCCAGGAACCCACCGGGGAGCTGTTTTTT. This encodes CASSLGAQEPTGELFF.

The gene calls are TRBV19 and TRBJ2-7; no firm D call. V lost 5 bases and J 4 bases, leaving 24 bases between the germline ends. Germline values: CDR1 LNHDA, CDR2 SQIVND (reference sequence). This CDR3 has 17 residues. The CDR3 protein is CASSPSKSPRLSYEQYF. The CDR3 DNA follows: TGTGCCAGTAGTCCAAGTAAAAGTCCTAGGCTGAGTTACGAGCAGTACTTC.

This chain connects TRBV3-1 (or the pseudogene TRBV3-2) to TRBJ1-4, with 8 nucleotides matching TRBD1. The CDR3 sequence is 16 residues long. Trimming cost V 4 bases and J 1 base; bases outside gene matches: 5. Germline assignment: CDR1 LGHDT and CDR2 YNNKEL (reference sequence). The CDR3 DNA follows: TGTGCCAGCAGCCCCCAGACAGGGGTAACTAATGAAAAACTGTTTTTT. This translates into CASSPQTGVTNEKLFF.

This clone was counted a few times. CDR3 sequence: CASFKTEGSPLHF. The CDR3 DNA reads TGTGCCAGTTTTAAGACAGAGGGTTCACCCCTCCACTTT. This sequence joins TRBV6-5 and TRBJ1-6; D is possibly TRBD1 (5 bases). The CDR3 is 13 residues long. Germline lookup yields CDR1 MNHEY and CDR2 SVGAGI. V was pared by 9 bases and J by 9 bases, with 15 bases between.

This rearrangement joins TRBV10-3 to TRBJ2-7, with 10 bases aligning to TRBD2. J lost 5 bases, V lost 5 bases, and 3 bases had no gene match. CDR3 length equals 13 residues. Germline V gives CDR1 ENHRY, CDR2 SYGVKD. The chain's CDR3 is CAISLAGDHEQYF. The CDR3 DNA reads as TGTGCCATCAGTCTAGCGGGAGATCACGAGCAGTACTTC.

The gene calls are TRBV25-1 and TRBJ1-1; D is perhaps TRBD1 (5 bases). The CDR3 contains 15 residues. The V end lost 0 bases, the J end lost 5 bases, and 13 bases lay between the germline ends. The germline V gene encodes CDR1 MGHDK and CDR2 SYGVNS. The CDR3 sequence is CASSEYRGVGTEAFF. In DNA, the CDR3 is TGTGCCAGCAGTGAATATCGGGGGGTTGGTACTGAAGCTTTCTTT.

This chain connects TRBV2 to TRBJ2-1, with 13 bases that match TRBD2. Unmatched junction bases numbered 8, after V lost 8 bases and J lost 7 bases. Germline V CDR1 and CDR2: SNHLY, FYNNEI. This CDR3 is 15 amino acids long. This CDR3 reads CASCGTSGILNEQFF. The CDR3 DNA follows: TGTGCCAGCTGTGGGACTAGCGGGATTTTAAATGAGCAGTTCTTC.

V gene TRBV9 combines with J gene TRBJ2-7; 7 bases are shared with TRBD2. After removal of 0 bases from V and 7 bases from J, the junction contained 13 bases not matched to a gene. The CDR3 loop spans 16 amino acids. Germline CDR1 reads SGDLS; CDR2 reads YYNGEE. The CDR3 DNA follows: TGTGCCAGCAGCGTAGGTCTTGGGCTAGCGGAGGCGGAGCAGTACTTC. Translated, it gives CASSVGLGLAEAEQYF.

DNA for the CDR3: TGCGCCAGCAGCCCGGGACAGGGTCTTGACACCGGGGAGCTGTTTTTT. This codes for CASSPGQGLDTGELFF. This chain joins TRBV5-1 and TRBJ2-2; 9 bases align to TRBD1. J was trimmed by 3 bases and V by 4 bases; bases with no gene match: 7. This CDR3 spans 16 amino acids. The germline CDR1 and CDR2 sequences are SGHRS and YFSETQ.

The chain couples TRBV5-8 to TRBJ2-2; D not certain. Trimming cost V 0 bases and J 2 bases, with 8 bases left between them. The CDR3 runs 15 residues. Per the germline V gene, CDR1 is SGHTS and CDR2 is YDEGEE. The CDR3 DNA reads TGTGCCAGCAGCTTGGAGACGGCTAACACCGGGGAGCTGTTTTTT. It yields the protein CASSLETANTGELFF.

The count of this clone is one. This chain joins TRBV25-1 and TRBJ1-5, with 8 bases fitting TRBD1. The J segment lost 2 bases and the V segment lost 6 bases, leaving 9 bases of the junction unmatched. Germline loops: CDR1 MGHDK, CDR2 SYGVNS. The CDR3 spans 16 residues. CDR3 in amino acids: CASRAPGQGGNQPQHF. The CDR3 bases are TGTGCCAGCAGGGCCCCCGGACAGGGAGGCAATCAGCCCCAGCATTTT.

The chain uses TRBV21-1 and TRBJ1-2; TRBD1 is the table's D call, not checked against the DNA. TRBV21-1 is reported as a pseudogene. This CDR3 has 15 amino acids. The CDR3 region has the DNA TGTGCCAGCAGCCCCCGGACAGGGAAGGACTATGGCTACACCTTC. Its translation is CASSPRTGKDYGYTF.

The chain has TRBV7-2 and TRBJ1-2, with unresolved D. CDR3 length equals 11 residues. Trimming shortened V by 1 base and J by 9 bases, and 6 bases separated the two germline ends. Germline CDR1 SGHTA, CDR2 FQGNSA. CDR3 sequence (DNA): TGTGCCAGCAGCTTAGACTTCAGCTACACCTTC. Encoded protein: CASSLDFSYTF.

This clone was detected once. The genes are TRBV10-3 and TRBJ1-2; the match to TRBD1 covers 9 bases. Germline V gene sequence: CDR1 ENHRY, CDR2 SYGVKD. The CDR3 is 12 amino acids. V shed 11 bases, J shed 7 bases, and the junction held 8 bases outside the gene matches. In DNA form, the CDR3 reads TGTGCCTTCCGAGGGACAGGGCTTGGCTACACCTTC. Its protein is CAFRGTGLGYTF.

The chain joins TRBV5-1 to TRBJ2-3, with D perhaps matching TRBD2 (5 bases). This CDR3 region has 15 residues. Germline V gene data show CDR1 as SGHRS and CDR2 as YFSETQ. Trimming pared 2 bases from V and 4 bases from J, leaving 14 bases between. The CDR3 nucleotides read TGCGCCAGCAGCTTTATGTCGGGGTTTCCAGATACGCAGTATTTT. It yields the protein CASSFMSGFPDTQYF.

The chain carries TRBV4-1 and TRBJ2-5, with 10 bases matching TRBD1. The CDR3 consists of 17 residues. CDR1 is MGHRA, CDR2 YSYEKL, per germline. Trimming removed 0 bases from V and 1 base from J; junction bases left unmatched: 5. This CDR3 reads CASSQEGTGDLQETQYF. The CDR3 DNA reads as TGCGCCAGCAGCCAAGAAGGGACAGGGGATCTCCAAGAGACCCAGTACTTC.